These 21 T cell receptor beta chains came from one sample sequenced in a study of technical replicates of blood from a few donors (dated by TCRdb to the late 2010s). The library was built by means of the immunoSEQ multiplex PCR assay. TCRdb limited this immuneACCESS table to in-frame rearrangements with V and J called. A share of clones is missing; checked studies link under half to unresolved V genes, and the rest is unexplained. The sample table lists under 85,000 clones, 94% of them with a count of one. Of the sample, approximately 0.25% is held by the ten largest clones. Sequencing input: T cells isolated from PBMCs. The receptors were sampled from a human donor in good health.

The genes are TRBV4-1 and TRBJ2-4; weak D call: TRBD2 (6 bases). Deletions cut 4 bases from V and 0 bases from J, with 19 bases between. Germline V lookup: CDR1 MGHRA, CDR2 YSYEKL. CDR3 size: 18 residues. The CDR3, as DNA: TGCGCCAGCAGCCCCTTCTTCACGGGACTGGTAGCCAAAAACATTCAGTACTTC. It specifies CASSPFFTGLVAKNIQYF.

The V gene is TRBV9, the J gene TRBJ2-3, with D perhaps matching TRBD2 (6 bases). The V end lost 5 bases, the J end lost 6 bases, and 22 bases lay between the germline ends. CDR1 SGDLS and CDR2 YYNGEE come from the germline V gene. CDR3 length: 16 residues. The CDR3 region is CASRAYPGVRGDTQYF. The CDR3 coding sequence is TGTGCCAGCAGGGCGTACCCGGGGGTCCGGGGGGATACGCAGTATTTT.

The J gene is TRBJ2-7, the V gene TRBV4-1; TRBD2 aligns across 7 bases. The CDR3 is made up of 15 amino acids. J gave up 0 bases and V 4 bases, and 6 bases lay outside the gene matches. CDR1 is MGHRA, CDR2 YSYEKL, per germline. CDR3 DNA: TGCGCCAGCAGCCGGAGCGGGACTAACTCCTACGAGCAGTACTTC. Its translation: CASSRSGTNSYEQYF.

This chain joins TRBV11-3 and TRBJ2-3, with a weak D call TRBD2 (6 bases). Germline V lookup: CDR1 SGHNT, CDR2 YENEEA. Trimming stripped 3 bases from V and 2 bases from J, with 9 bases between. The CDR3 runs to 14 residues. CDR3 sequence (DNA): TGTGCCAGCAGCTTTAGCGGTAACACAGATACGCAGTATTTT. This codes for CASSFSGNTDTQYF.

The chain carries TRBV28 and TRBJ2-2; the match to TRBD1 covers 11 bases. The CDR3 is 15 amino acids. Per germline, CDR1 MDHEN and CDR2 SYDVKM. Losses at the gene ends were 5 bases for V and 6 bases for J; bases not matched to a gene: 5. The CDR3 DNA reads TGTGCCAGCAGTCCCCAGGGACAGGGGGCCGGGGAGCTGTTTTTT. Amino acid sequence: CASSPQGQGAGELFF. The complete variable domain, with remaining parts taken from reference TRBV28 and TRBJ2-2, reads DVKVTQSSRYLVKRTGEKVFLECVQDMDHENMFWYRQDPGLGLRLIYFSYDVKMKEKGDIPEGYSVSREKKERFSLILESASTNQTSMYLCASSPQGQGAGELFFGEGSRLTVL.

A single count supports this clone. In the same sample, other DNA sequences code for this CDR3. The genes are TRBV11-3 and TRBJ1-2; 10 bases are a match to TRBD1. Germline assignment: CDR1 SGHNT and CDR2 YENEEA. The CDR3 consists of 14 residues. With V trimmed by 4 bases and J by 4 bases, 3 bases remained unmatched. As DNA, the CDR3 is TGTGCCAGCAGCTCGGGACAGGGGCTCTATGGCTACACCTTC. Protein product: CASSSGQGLYGYTF.

The rearrangement links TRBV28 to TRBJ2-7; 11 bases fit TRBD1. J lost 3 bases, V lost 6 bases, and 4 bases had no gene match. Germline V gene lookup returns CDR1 MDHEN and CDR2 SYDVKM. The CDR3 sequence is 14 residues long. The chain's CDR3 is CASSSGTGGYEQYF. DNA for the CDR3: TGTGCCAGCAGCTCCGGGACAGGGGGCTACGAGCAGTACTTC.

The V gene is TRBV14, the J gene TRBJ1-4, with 10 bases that match TRBD1. J gave up 7 bases and V 5 bases, and 4 bases lay outside the gene matches. Germline lookup yields CDR1 SGHDN and CDR2 FVKESK. The CDR3 is made up of 14 amino acids. The DNA of the CDR3 is TGTGCCAGCAGCAACGACAGGGGGCCTGAAAAACTGTTTTTT. Translated, it gives CASSNDRGPEKLFF.

The CDR3 sequence is CASSLVGVRDQPQHF. The CDR3 bases are TGTGCCAGCAGCTTAGTAGGGGTCCGCGATCAGCCCCAGCATTTT. The J gene is TRBJ1-5, the V gene TRBV7-8; possible D gene TRBD1, 5 bases. Germline V gene sequence: CDR1 SGHVS, CDR2 FQNEAQ. The CDR3 contains 15 residues. V lost 1 base and J lost 5, with 12 bases in between.

The chain couples TRBV6-1 to TRBJ2-7; D is uncertain. Germline CDR1 MNHNS, CDR2 SASEGT. There are 16 residues in the CDR3. V lost 1 base, J lost 0 bases, and 13 bases lay in between. The CDR3 sequence is CASSEGYYQRSYEQYF. The CDR3 bases are TGTGCCAGCAGTGAAGGTTACTACCAACGCTCCTACGAGCAGTACTTC.

V gene TRBV19 combines with J gene TRBJ2-2; 10 bases are shared with TRBD2. The V and J ends lost 5 bases and 1 base, in that order; junction bases with no gene match: 4. This CDR3 has 16 residues. Germline CDR1 LNHDA, CDR2 SQIVND (reference sequence). The CDR3 coding sequence is TGTGCCAGTAGTTCTAGGACTAGCGGGAACACCGGGGAGCTGTTTTTT. Protein product: CASSSRTSGNTGELFF.

The chain uses TRBV28 and TRBJ2-1; 14 nucleotides agree with TRBD2. Germline CDR1 and CDR2: MDHEN and SYDVKM. The CDR3 length is 19 residues. V dropped 4 bases and J dropped 1; count of bases not matched to a gene: 9. The CDR3 nucleotides are TGTGCCAGCAGTTCCTCGTGGACTAGCGGGAGGAGGTCCTACAATGAGCAGTTCTTC. As protein: CASSSSWTSGRRSYNEQFF.

The chain recombines TRBV6-1 with TRBJ1-1; 7 nucleotides line up with TRBD1. The CDR3 is 16 residues long. After removal of 2 bases from V and 5 bases from J, the junction contained 11 bases not matched to a gene. Germline V gives CDR1 MNHNS, CDR2 SASEGT. The CDR3 region is CASSEHLTGQDTEAFF. The DNA of the CDR3 is TGTGCCAGCAGTGAACACTTGACAGGGCAGGATACTGAAGCTTTCTTT.

This clone showed up just once. The chain's CDR3 is CASSYGQLTYEQYF. The CDR3 bases are TGTGCCAGCAGTTACGGACAGCTCACCTACGAGCAGTACTTC. The V call is TRBV28, the J call TRBJ2-7; the D gene is possibly TRBD1 (6 bases). The V gene's germline CDR1 is MDHEN and CDR2 SYDVKM. The CDR3 loop spans 14 amino acids. Trimming took off 4 bases at V and 2 bases at J, with 12 bases between the two ends. Using reference TRBV28 and TRBJ2-7 for the parts outside the CDR3, the full variable domain is DVKVTQSSRYLVKRTGEKVFLECVQDMDHENMFWYRQDPGLGLRLIYFSYDVKMKEKGDIPEGYSVSREKKERFSLILESASTNQTSMYLCASSYGQLTYEQYFGPGTRLTVT.

V gene TRBV5-1 combines with J gene TRBJ2-5, with TRBD2 matching 7 bases. V was clipped by 7 bases and J by 6 bases; unmatched bases: 21. Per the germline V gene, CDR1 is SGHRS and CDR2 is YFSETQ. This CDR3 contains 17 residues. Written as DNA, the CDR3 is TGCGCCAGCTACGCATCGATGGGGGGGGGTTCCCAGCAGACCCAGTACTTC. Its protein is CASYASMGGGSQQTQYF.

The V gene is TRBV7-9, the J gene TRBJ2-7, with no clear D. With 1 base removed from V and 0 bases from J, the gap between germline ends came to 10 bases. CDR3 size: 15 residues. Germline V gene sequence: CDR1 SEHNR, CDR2 FQNEAQ (reference sequence). The CDR3 here is CASSLVVGGSYEQYF. The CDR3, as DNA: TGTGCCAGCAGCTTAGTAGTCGGCGGCTCCTACGAGCAGTACTTC.

The chain uses TRBV6-4 and TRBJ2-3; 7 bases align to TRBD2. CDR1 is MRHNA, CDR2 SNTAGT, per germline. This CDR3 has 13 amino acids. V lost 0 bases to trimming and J lost 7 bases; unmatched junction nucleotides: 1. The CDR3 DNA reads TGTGCCAGCAGTGACTCGCGGGGGTATACGCAGTATTTT. It yields the protein CASSDSRGYTQYF.

This chain uses TRBV19 with TRBJ1-5, with D maybe TRBD1 (6 bases). Trimming shortened V by 5 bases and J by 5 bases, and 16 bases separated the two germline ends. This CDR3 has 15 amino acids. Germline V gene lookup returns CDR1 LNHDA and CDR2 SQIVND (reference sequence). The CDR3 spells CASSSDGGPDQPQHF. CDR3 in DNA: TGTGCCAGTAGTTCTGACGGGGGGCCCGATCAGCCCCAGCATTTT.

The rearrangement uses TRBV9 and TRBJ2-3, with D perhaps matching TRBD2 (6 bases). The germline V gene has CDR1 SGDLS and CDR2 YYNGEE. The CDR3 is made up of 15 amino acids. The ends were cut back, 2 bases at V and 0 bases at J, with 10 bases in the middle. The CDR3 nucleotides read TGTGCCAGCAGCGTCGCGGGGACTAGCACAGATACGCAGTATTTT. Amino acid sequence: CASSVAGTSTDTQYF.

The chain recombines TRBV27 with TRBJ2-1; D gene ambiguous. The CDR3 totals 13 residues. CDR1 is MNHEY and CDR2 is SMNVEV in the germline V gene (reference sequence). Between the trimmed V and J ends, which lost 2 bases and 4 bases, there was a span of 6 bases. The chain's CDR3 is CASSLNYYNEQFF. The CDR3 nucleotides are TGTGCCAGCAGTTTAAATTATTACAATGAGCAGTTCTTC.

The gene calls are TRBV4-1 and TRBJ2-1, with 7 bases matching TRBD2. The length of the CDR3 is 16 residues. Germline V gives CDR1 MGHRA, CDR2 YSYEKL. Trimming removed 0 bases from V and 0 bases from J; junction bases left unmatched: 2. CDR3 DNA: TGCGCCAGCAGCCAAGATTGGACTAGCTCCTACAATGAGCAGTTCTTC. Translating it yields CASSQDWTSSYNEQFF.